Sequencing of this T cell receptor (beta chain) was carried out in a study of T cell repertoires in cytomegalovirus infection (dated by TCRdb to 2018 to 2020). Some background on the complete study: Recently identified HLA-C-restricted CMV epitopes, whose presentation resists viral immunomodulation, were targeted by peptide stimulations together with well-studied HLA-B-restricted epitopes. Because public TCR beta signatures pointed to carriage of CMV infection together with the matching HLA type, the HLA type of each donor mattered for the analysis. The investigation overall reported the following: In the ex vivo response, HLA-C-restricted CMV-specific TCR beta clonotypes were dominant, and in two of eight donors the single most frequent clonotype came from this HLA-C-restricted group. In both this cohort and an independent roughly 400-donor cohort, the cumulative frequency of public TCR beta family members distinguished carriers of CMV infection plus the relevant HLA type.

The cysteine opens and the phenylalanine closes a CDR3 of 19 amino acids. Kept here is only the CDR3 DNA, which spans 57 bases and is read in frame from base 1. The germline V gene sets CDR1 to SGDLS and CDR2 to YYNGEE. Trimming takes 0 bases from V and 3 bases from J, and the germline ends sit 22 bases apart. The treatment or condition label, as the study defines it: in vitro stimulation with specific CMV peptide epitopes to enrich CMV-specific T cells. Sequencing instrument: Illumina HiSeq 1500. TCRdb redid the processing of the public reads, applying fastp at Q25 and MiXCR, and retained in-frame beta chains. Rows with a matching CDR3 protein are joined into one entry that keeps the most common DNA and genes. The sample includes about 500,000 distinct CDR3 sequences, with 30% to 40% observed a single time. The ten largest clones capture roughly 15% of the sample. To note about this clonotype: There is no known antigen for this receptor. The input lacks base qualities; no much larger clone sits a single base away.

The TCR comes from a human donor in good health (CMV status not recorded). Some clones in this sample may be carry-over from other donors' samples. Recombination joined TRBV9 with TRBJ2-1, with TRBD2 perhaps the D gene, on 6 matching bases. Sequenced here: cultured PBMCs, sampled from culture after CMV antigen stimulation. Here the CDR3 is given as CASSVGSSFPGAFYNEQFF. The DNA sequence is TGTGCCAGCAGCGTAGGTTCTAGCTTCCCGGGAGCGTTCTACAATGAGCAGTTCTTC.